A single sample is the source of the 10 T cell receptor beta chains below, sequenced in a study of monozygotic twins with inflammatory bowel disease. Reprocessing the 5' RACE reads, TCRdb reports a single entry for every CDR3 protein and omits DNA. The table gives some 330,000 distinct CDR3 sequences; the top ten clones make up 5.6% of it. Sequenced: blood. The receptor source for this set is a human donor with ulcerative colitis or Crohn's disease, or a healthy co-twin of an affected twin (not recorded which).

V and J are TRBV5-1 and TRBJ2-2; TCRdb's D gene call, TRBD2, goes unchecked for lack of DNA. The germline CDR1 and CDR2 sequences are SGHRS and YFSETQ. The CDR3 length is 14 residues. The chain's CDR3 is CASRTSWNTGELFF.

This sequence joins TRBV20-1 and TRBJ1-6; TCRdb gives TRBD1 as the D gene, but with no DNA this cannot be confirmed. This CDR3 region has 16 residues. Per the germline V gene, CDR1 is DFQATT and CDR2 is SNEGSKA (reference sequence). CDR3 loop: CSANPRGGWAGSPLHF.

The chain links TRBV9 to TRBJ2-7; TCRdb calls TRBD2, which cannot be checked without DNA. This CDR3 comprises 15 residues. CDR1 is SGDLS and CDR2 is YYNGEE in the germline V gene. The CDR3 sequence is CASSPTSGRWYEQYF.

V usage is TRBV4-2 and J usage is TRBJ1-5; checking the TCRdb D call of TRBD1 is not possible without DNA. The length of the CDR3 is 15 residues. Germline lookup yields CDR1 LGHNA and CDR2 YNFKEQ. CDR3 in amino acids: CASSHGTESNQPQHF.

V is TRBV6-2 or TRBV6-3 and J is TRBJ2-1; absent DNA, TCRdb's TRBD2 call cannot be checked. The CDR3 has 14 amino acids. Germline CDR1 MNHEY, CDR2 SVGEGT. The CDR3: CASSIGPPRAEQFF.

The V call is TRBV28, the J call TRBJ1-5; the D call of TRBD1 rests on TCRdb alone, since no DNA is present to check it. Germline V CDR1 and CDR2: MDHEN, SYDVKM. CDR3 length: 14 amino acids. The CDR3 loop reads CASSSSGTARAQHF.

The V gene is TRBV29-1, the J gene TRBJ2-2; TCRdb's D call, TRBD1, is unchecked because there is no DNA. Germline CDR1 reads SQVTM; CDR2 reads ANQGSEA. The length of the CDR3 is 16 residues. The CDR3 protein is CSVENGGQGAPGELFF.

This chain connects TRBV9 to TRBJ1-1. The CDR3 is made up of 14 amino acids. Per the germline V gene, CDR1 is SGDLS and CDR2 is YYNGEE. The CDR3 sequence: CASSVVGGSTEAFF.

The rearrangement links TRBV27 to TRBJ2-3; TCRdb's D gene call, TRBD2, goes unchecked for lack of DNA. Germline CDR1 reads MNHEY; CDR2 reads SMNVEV (reference sequence). The CDR3 totals 16 residues. The CDR3: CASSLSTGRRWDTQYF.

The rearrangement joins TRBV21-1 to TRBJ2-3; the D call from TCRdb, TRBD2, cannot be confirmed without DNA. TRBV21-1 is termed a pseudogene. This CDR3 has 15 residues. CDR3 protein: CASLRRGRLGDTQYF.